This T cell receptor beta chain was sequenced during a study of post-analysis software for immune sequencing data. The CDR3 runs 14 residues. Germline-derived CDR1 and CDR2 are MGHDK and SYGVNS. Trimming removed 6 bases from V and 2 bases from J, with 13 bases in between. Unique molecular identifiers featured in each of the TCR beta cDNA libraries. Each sample of about 0.95 to 11 million input T cells yielded roughly 500,000 cDNA molecules, so each molecule approximated one T cell. TCRdb reprocessed the PCR reads via MiXCR and lists one record per CDR3 protein. The table has about 820,000 distinct CDR3 sequences, around 53% seen once. This clonotype appeared a few times. Its antigen is not identified. Findings of the study overall: Diversity measured as normalized Chao1 was significantly lower in multiple sclerosis patients than in controls. Controls had lower frequencies than patients of roughly five TRBV segments, which included TRBV5-6, TRBV5-1 and TRBV20-1.

Sequencing input: blood. The origin of this receptor is a girl aged 10 to 17 with multiple sclerosis. The genes are TRBV25-1 and TRBJ1-1, with D unclear. In DNA, the CDR3 is TGTGCCAGCAGGGTCCACGGCCTTAACACTGAAGCTTTCTTT. Encoded protein: CASRVHGLNTEAFF.